This T cell receptor (beta chain) is from a study of identical twins. A universal primer site was created by template switching, with the cDNA bearing unique molecular identifiers. TCRdb used MiXCR to reprocess the 5' RACE reads, holding one entry per CDR3 protein. Counted here are approximately 94,000 distinct CDR3 sequences, around 5.5% occurring once; the ten biggest clones make up 12%. General study findings and limits: Among monozygotic twins, out-of-frame TCR alpha sharing exceeded what models predicted. Invariant T cells like MAIT and iNKT could partly confound the zero-insertion analyses.

This clonotype was detected many times. Its cognate antigen is unknown. In germline, CDR1 is SEHNR, CDR2 FQNEAQ (reference sequence). Trimming pared 2 bases from V and 4 bases from J, leaving 14 bases between. The CDR3 is 15 residues long. Input material: memory T cells sorted from blood. This clonotype was sampled from a woman aged 45-59 years in good health. The chain combines TRBV7-9 with TRBJ1-2; maybe TRBD1 (5 bases). The CDR3 sequence is CASSLSGQGGYGYTF. The CDR3 region has the DNA TGTGCCAGCAGCTTAAGTGGGCAGGGCGGCTATGGCTACACCTTC.